This T cell receptor (beta chain) was sequenced for a study of blood T cell repertoires in COVID-19. This CDR3 has 17 amino acids. The germline CDR1 and CDR2 sequences are LGHDT and YNNKEL (reference sequence). V was clipped by 1 base and J by 7 bases; unmatched bases: 11. Profiling relied on immunoSEQ multiplex PCR, and the TCRdb table lists in-frame clones only, not all of them. There are fewer than 65,000 clones in the sample; about 85% occur only once, and about a tenth lies in the top ten. This TCR was sampled from a human donor with acute or convalescent COVID-19. The donor label of this sample is uncertain. The rearrangement uses TRBV3-1 (or the pseudogene TRBV3-2) and TRBJ2-3; 10 nucleotides agree with TRBD2. Material for sequencing was peripheral blood. The CDR3 reads CASSQAATSGHRNTQYF. The CDR3, as DNA: TGTGCCAGCAGCCAAGCGGCGACTAGCGGGCACAGAAATACGCAGTATTTT.